Following are 5 T cell receptor beta chains from one sample sequenced in a study of T-cell reconstitution after alpha-beta-depleted transplantation in children. Preparation of the TCRbeta library used unique molecular identifiers. TCRdb recomputed calls from the PCR reads with MiXCR, one row per CDR3 protein. The table records about 580,000 distinct CDR3 sequences, 25% to 30% of them present only once. The specimen was PBMCs, collected before TCRalphabeta/CD19-depleted stem cell transplant. The source of these receptors is a boy under two years old with Wiskott-Aldrich syndrome, due to receive a stem cell transplant.

This chain links TRBV20-1 with TRBJ1-1; 7 bases are a match to TRBD1. Unmatched junction bases numbered 5, after V lost 3 bases and J lost 1 base. The CDR3 runs to 14 residues. The germline V gene encodes CDR1 DFQATT and CDR2 SNEGSKA (reference sequence). The CDR3 loop is CSASPDRENTEAFF. The CDR3 bases are TGCAGTGCTAGCCCCGACAGGGAGAACACTGAAGCTTTCTTT.

The chain is built from TRBV6-1 and TRBJ1-3; 9 nucleotides match TRBD1. Germline assignment: CDR1 MNHNS and CDR2 SASEGT. Trimming took 6 bases from V and 2 from J; bases not matched to a gene: 11. This CDR3 spans 17 amino acids. DNA of the CDR3: TGTGCCAGCAGCCCGGGACAGGGATCCCCGCCTGGAAACACCATATATTTT. Translation: CASSPGQGSPPGNTIYF.

The chain combines TRBV27 with TRBJ2-7; 8 positions match TRBD2. Looked up from germline, CDR1 is MNHEY and CDR2 is SMNVEV (reference sequence). Trimming cost V 0 bases and J 3 bases; bases outside gene matches: 4. There are 15 residues in the CDR3. The CDR3 sequence is CASSLSGLGNYEQYF. DNA for the CDR3: TGTGCCAGCAGTTTATCGGGACTAGGCAACTACGAGCAGTACTTC.

The J gene is TRBJ2-7, the V gene TRBV5-1; D is undetermined. This CDR3 is 15 amino acids long. The germline CDR1 and CDR2 sequences are SGHRS and YFSETQ. V lost 4 bases and J 2 bases, leaving 16 bases between the germline ends. The CDR3 here is CASSLVDRATYEQYF. Here the CDR3 DNA reads TGCGCCAGCAGCCTTGTGGATAGGGCTACCTACGAGCAGTACTTC. The full variable domain, completed using reference TRBV5-1 and TRBJ2-7, is KAGVTQTPRYLIKTRGQQVTLSCSPISGHRSVSWYQQTPGQGLQFLFEYFSETQRNKGNFPGRFSGRQFSNSRSEMNVSTLELGDSALYLCASSLVDRATYEQYFGPGTRLTVT.

This chain links TRBV6-1 with TRBJ2-2; weak D call: TRBD2 (6 bases). Trimming cost V 5 bases and J 0 bases, with 13 bases left between them. This CDR3 comprises 16 residues. Germline CDR1 MNHNS, CDR2 SASEGT. The CDR3 loop reads CASSRPGGTNTGELFF. For the CDR3, the DNA is TGTGCCAGCAGTCGCCCTGGCGGGACGAACACCGGGGAGCTGTTTTTT.